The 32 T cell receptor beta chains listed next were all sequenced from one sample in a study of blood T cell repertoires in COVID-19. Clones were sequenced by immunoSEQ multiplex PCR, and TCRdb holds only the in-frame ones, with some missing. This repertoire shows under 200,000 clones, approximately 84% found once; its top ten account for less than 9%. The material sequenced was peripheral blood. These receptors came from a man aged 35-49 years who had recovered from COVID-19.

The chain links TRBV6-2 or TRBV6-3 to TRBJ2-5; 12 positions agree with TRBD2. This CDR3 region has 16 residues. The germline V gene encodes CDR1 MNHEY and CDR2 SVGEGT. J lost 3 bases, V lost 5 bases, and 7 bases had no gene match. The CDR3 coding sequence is TGTGCCAGCAGTACAGGACGGACTAGCGGGGAAGAGACCCAGTACTTC. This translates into CASSTGRTSGEETQYF.

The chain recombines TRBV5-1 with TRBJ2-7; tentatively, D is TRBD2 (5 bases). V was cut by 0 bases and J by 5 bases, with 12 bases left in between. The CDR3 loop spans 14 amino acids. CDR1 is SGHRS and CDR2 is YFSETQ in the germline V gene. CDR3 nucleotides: TGCGCCAGCAGCTTGGGGGTTAGGCGGGACGAGCAGTACTTC. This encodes CASSLGVRRDEQYF.

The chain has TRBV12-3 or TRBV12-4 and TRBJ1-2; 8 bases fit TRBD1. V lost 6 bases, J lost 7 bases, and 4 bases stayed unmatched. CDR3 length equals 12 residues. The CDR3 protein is CASRQGASGYTF. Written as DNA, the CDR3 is TGTGCCAGCAGGCAGGGGGCTAGTGGCTACACCTTC.

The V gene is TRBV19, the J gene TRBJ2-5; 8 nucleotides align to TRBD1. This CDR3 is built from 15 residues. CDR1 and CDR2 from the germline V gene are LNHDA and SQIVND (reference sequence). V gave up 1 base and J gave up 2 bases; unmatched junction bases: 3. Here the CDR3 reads CASSIARTGQETQYF. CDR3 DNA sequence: TGTGCCAGTAGTATAGCCCGGACAGGGCAAGAGACCCAGTACTTC.

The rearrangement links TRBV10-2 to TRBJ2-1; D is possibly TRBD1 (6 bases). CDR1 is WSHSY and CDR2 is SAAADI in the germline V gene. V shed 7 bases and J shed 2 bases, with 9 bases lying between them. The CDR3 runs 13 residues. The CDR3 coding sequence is TGCGCCAGCACTCAGGGGACCTACAATGAGCAGTTCTTC. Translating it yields CASTQGTYNEQFF.

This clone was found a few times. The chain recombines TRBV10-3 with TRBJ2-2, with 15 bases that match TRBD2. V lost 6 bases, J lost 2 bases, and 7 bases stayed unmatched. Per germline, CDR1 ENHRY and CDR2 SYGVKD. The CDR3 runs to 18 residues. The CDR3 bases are TGTGCCATCAGCAGGACTAGCGGGAGGGCCACTAACACCGGGGAGCTGTTTTTT. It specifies CAISRTSGRATNTGELFF.

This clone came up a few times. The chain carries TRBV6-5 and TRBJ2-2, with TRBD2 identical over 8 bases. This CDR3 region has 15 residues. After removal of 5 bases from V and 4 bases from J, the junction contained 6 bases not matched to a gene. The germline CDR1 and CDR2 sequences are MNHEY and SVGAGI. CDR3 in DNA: TGTGCCAGCAGTATACTTAGCGGGGTCACCGGGGAGCTGTTTTTT. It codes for CASSILSGVTGELFF.

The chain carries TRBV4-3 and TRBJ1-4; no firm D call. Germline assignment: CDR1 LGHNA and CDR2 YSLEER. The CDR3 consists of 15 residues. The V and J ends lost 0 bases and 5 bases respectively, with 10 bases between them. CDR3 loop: CASSQDRGTNEKLFF. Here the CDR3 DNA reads TGCGCCAGCAGCCAAGATCGCGGCACCAATGAAAAACTGTTTTTT.

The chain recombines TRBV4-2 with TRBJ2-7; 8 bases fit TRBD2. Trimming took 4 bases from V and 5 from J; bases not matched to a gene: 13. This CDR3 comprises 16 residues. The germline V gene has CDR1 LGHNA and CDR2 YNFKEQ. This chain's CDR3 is CASSPSIREGLNEQYF. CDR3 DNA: TGTGCCAGCAGCCCAAGCATACGGGAGGGCCTCAACGAGCAGTACTTC.

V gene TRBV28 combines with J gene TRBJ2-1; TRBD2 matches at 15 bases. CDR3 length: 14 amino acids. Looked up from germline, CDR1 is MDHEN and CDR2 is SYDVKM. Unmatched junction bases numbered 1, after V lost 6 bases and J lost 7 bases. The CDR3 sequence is CASRGTSGRNEQFF. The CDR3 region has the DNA TGTGCCAGCAGGGGGACTAGCGGGAGGAATGAGCAGTTCTTC. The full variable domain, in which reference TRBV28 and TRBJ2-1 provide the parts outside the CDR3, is DVKVTQSSRYLVKRTGEKVFLECVQDMDHENMFWYRQDPGLGLRLIYFSYDVKMKEKGDIPEGYSVSREKKERFSLILESASTNQTSMYLCASRGTSGRNEQFFGPGTRLTVL.

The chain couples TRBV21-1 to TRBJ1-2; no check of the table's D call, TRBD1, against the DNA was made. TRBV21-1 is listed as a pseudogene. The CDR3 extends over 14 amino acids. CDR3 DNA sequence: TGTGCCAGCAGCAAAACGACAGTTCTCTATGGCTACACCTTC. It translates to CASSKTTVLYGYTF.

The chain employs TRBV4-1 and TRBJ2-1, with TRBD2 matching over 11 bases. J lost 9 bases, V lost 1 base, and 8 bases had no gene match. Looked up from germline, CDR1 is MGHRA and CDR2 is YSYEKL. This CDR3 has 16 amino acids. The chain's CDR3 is CASSQVVAGGVSEQFF. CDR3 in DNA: TGCGCCAGCAGCCAAGTCGTAGCGGGGGGGGTCAGTGAGCAGTTCTTC.

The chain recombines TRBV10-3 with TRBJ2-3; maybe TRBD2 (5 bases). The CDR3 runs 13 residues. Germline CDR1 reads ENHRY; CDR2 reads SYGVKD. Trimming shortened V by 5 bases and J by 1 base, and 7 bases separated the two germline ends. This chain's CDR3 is CAISRAGTDTQYF. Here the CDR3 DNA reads TGTGCCATCAGTCGAGCGGGCACAGATACGCAGTATTTT.

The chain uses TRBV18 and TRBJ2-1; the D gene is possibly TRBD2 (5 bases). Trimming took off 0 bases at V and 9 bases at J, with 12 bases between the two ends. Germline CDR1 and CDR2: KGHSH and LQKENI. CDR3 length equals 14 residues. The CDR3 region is CASSPPSRAGEQFF. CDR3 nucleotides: TGTGCCAGCTCACCACCGAGTAGGGCGGGTGAGCAGTTCTTC.

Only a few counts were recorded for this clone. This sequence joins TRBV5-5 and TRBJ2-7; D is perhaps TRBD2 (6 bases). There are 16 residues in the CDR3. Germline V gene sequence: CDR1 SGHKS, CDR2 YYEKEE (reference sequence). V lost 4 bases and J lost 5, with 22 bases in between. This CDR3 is CASSPPAGTYKNEQYF. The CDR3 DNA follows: TGTGCCAGCAGCCCCCCGGCCGGGACTTACAAAAACGAGCAGTACTTC. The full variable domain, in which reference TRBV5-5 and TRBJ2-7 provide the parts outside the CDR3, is DAGVTQSPTHLIKTRGQQVTLRCSPISGHKSVSWYQQVLGQGPQFIFQYYEKEERGRGNFPDRFSARQFPNYSSELNVNALLLGDSALYLCASSPPAGTYKNEQYFGPGTRLTVT.

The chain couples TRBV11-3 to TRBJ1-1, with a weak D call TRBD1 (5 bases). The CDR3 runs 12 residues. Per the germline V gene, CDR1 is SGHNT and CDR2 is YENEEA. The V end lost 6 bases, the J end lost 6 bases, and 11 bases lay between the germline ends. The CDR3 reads CASRAQGAEAFF. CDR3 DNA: TGTGCCAGCAGGGCCCAGGGTGCTGAAGCTTTCTTT.

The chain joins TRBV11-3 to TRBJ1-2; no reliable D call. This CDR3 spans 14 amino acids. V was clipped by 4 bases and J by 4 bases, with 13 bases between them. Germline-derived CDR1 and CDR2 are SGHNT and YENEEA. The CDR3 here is CASSSATGSYGYTF. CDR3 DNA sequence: TGTGCCAGCAGCTCAGCGACCGGGAGCTATGGCTACACCTTC.

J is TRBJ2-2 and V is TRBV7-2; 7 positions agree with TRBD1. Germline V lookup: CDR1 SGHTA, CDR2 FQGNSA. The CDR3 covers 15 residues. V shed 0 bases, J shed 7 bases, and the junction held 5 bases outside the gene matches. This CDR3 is CASSLAHRGGGELFF. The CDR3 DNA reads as TGTGCCAGCAGCTTAGCCCACAGGGGCGGCGGGGAGCTGTTTTTT.

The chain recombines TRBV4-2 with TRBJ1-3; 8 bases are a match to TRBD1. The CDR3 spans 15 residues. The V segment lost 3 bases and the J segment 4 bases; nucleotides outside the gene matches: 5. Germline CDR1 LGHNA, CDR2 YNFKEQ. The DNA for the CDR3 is TGTGCCAGCAGCCAGGACAGGGTTAAGGGAAACACCATATATTTT. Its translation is CASSQDRVKGNTIYF.

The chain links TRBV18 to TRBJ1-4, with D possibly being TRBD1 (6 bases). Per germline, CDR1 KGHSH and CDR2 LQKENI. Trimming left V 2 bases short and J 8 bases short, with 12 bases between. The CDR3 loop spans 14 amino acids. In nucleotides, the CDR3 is TGTGCCAGCTCACCAGGGGCAGGGGTAGAAAAACTGTTTTTT. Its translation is CASSPGAGVEKLFF.

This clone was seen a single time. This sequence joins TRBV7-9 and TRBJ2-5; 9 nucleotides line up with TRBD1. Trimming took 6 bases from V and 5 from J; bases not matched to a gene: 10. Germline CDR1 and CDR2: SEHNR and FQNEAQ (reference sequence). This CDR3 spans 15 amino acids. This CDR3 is CASRKQGAEGETQYF. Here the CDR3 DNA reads TGTGCCAGCAGAAAACAGGGGGCTGAGGGGGAGACCCAGTACTTC.

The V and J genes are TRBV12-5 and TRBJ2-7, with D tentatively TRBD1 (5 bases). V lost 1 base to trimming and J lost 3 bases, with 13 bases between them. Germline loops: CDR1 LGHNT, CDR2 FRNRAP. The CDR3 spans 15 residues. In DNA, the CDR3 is TGTGCTAGTGGTTTGGAGGACGCAGGGAACTACGAGCAGTACTTC. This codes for CASGLEDAGNYEQYF.

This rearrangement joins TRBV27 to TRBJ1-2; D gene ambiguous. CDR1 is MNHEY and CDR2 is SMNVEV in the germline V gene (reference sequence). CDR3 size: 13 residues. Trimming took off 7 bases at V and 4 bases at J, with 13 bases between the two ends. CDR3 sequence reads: CASTREGPYGYTF. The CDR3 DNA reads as TGTGCCAGCACCAGAGAGGGCCCCTATGGCTACACCTTC.

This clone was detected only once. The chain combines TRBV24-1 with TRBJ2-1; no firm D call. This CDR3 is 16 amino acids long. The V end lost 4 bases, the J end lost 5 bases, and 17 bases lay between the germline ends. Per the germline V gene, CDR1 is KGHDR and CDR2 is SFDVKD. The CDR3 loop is CATSDRPKSEHNEQFF. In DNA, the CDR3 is TGTGCCACCAGTGACCGGCCGAAGTCGGAGCACAATGAGCAGTTCTTC.

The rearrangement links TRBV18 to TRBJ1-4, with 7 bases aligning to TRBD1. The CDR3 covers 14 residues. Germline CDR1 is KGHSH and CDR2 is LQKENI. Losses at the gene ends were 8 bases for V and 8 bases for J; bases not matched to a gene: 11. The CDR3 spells CASRSGTATEKLFF. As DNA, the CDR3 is TGTGCCAGCCGATCCGGGACAGCCACCGAAAAACTGTTTTTT.

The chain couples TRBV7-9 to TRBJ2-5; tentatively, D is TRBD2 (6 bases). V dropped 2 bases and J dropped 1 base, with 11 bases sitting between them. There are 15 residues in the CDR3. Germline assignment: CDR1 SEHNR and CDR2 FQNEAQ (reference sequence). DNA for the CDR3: TGTGCCAGCAGCTTACAGGGAGGAGGCCAAGAGACCCAGTACTTC. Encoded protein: CASSLQGGGQETQYF.

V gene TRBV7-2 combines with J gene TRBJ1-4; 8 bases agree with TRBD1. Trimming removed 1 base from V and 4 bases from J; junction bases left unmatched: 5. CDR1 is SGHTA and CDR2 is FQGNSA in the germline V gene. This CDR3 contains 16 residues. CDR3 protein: CASSLGPGQDNEKLFF. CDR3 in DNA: TGTGCCAGCAGCTTAGGGCCGGGACAGGATAATGAAAAACTGTTTTTT.

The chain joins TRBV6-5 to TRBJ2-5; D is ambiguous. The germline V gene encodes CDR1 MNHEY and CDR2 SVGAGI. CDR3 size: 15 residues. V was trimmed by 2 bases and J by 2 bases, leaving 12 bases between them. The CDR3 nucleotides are TGTGCCAGCAGTTACGGTCCTCCGAGACAAGAGACCCAGTACTTC. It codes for CASSYGPPRQETQYF.

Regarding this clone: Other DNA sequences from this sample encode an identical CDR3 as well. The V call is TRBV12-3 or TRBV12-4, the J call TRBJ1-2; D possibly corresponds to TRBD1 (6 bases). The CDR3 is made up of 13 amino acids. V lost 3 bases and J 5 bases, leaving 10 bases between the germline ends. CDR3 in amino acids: CASSFGQYYGYTF. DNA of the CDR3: TGTGCCAGCAGTTTCGGACAGTATTATGGCTACACCTTC.

CDR3 amino acids: CASSVAISLTNNFYGYTF. CDR3 bases: TGTGCCAGCAGCGTAGCTATCTCTCTGACAAACAACTTCTATGGCTACACCTTC. The chain couples TRBV9 to TRBJ1-2; D gene ambiguous. Germline V lookup: CDR1 SGDLS, CDR2 YYNGEE. Trimming shortened V by 0 bases and J by 4 bases, and 22 bases separated the two germline ends. The CDR3 loop spans 18 amino acids.

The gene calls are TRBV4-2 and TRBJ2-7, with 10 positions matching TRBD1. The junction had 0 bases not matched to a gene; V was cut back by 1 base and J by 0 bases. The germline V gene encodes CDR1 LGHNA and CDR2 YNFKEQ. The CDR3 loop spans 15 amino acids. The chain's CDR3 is CASSQGTGGSYEQYF. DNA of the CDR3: TGTGCCAGCAGCCAAGGGACAGGGGGCTCCTACGAGCAGTACTTC.

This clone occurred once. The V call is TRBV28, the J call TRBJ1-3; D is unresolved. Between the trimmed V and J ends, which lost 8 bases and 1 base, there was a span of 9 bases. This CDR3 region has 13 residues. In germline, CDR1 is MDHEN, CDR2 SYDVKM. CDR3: CASGGGSGNTIYF. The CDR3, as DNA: TGTGCCAGCGGTGGCGGGTCTGGAAACACCATATATTTT.